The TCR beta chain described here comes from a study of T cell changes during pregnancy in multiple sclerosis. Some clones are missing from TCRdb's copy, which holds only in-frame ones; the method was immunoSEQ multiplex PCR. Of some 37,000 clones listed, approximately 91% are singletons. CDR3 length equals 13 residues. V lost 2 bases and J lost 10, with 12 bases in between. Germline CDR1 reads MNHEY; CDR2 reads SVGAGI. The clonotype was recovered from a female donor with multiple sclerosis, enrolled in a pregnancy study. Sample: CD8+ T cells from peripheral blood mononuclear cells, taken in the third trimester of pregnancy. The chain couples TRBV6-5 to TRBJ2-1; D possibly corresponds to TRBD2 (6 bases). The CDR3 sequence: CASSYRPSDEQFF. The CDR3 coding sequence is TGTGCCAGCAGTTACAGGCCTAGCGACGAGCAGTTCTTC.